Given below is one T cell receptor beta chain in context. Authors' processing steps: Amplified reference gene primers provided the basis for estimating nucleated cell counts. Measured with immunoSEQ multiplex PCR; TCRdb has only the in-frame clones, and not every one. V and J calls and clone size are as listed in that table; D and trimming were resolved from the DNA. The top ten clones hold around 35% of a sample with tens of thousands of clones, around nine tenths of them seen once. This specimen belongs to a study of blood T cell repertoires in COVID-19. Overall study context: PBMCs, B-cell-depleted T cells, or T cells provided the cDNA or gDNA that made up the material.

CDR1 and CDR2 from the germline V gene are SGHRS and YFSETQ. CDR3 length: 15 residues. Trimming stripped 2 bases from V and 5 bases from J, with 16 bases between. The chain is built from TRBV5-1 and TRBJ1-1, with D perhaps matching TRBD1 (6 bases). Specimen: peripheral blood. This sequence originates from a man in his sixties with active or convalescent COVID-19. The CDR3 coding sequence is TGCGCCAGCAGCTTAGGGCAGGGGCTCCCTACTGAAGCTTTCTTT. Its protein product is CASSLGQGLPTEAFF.